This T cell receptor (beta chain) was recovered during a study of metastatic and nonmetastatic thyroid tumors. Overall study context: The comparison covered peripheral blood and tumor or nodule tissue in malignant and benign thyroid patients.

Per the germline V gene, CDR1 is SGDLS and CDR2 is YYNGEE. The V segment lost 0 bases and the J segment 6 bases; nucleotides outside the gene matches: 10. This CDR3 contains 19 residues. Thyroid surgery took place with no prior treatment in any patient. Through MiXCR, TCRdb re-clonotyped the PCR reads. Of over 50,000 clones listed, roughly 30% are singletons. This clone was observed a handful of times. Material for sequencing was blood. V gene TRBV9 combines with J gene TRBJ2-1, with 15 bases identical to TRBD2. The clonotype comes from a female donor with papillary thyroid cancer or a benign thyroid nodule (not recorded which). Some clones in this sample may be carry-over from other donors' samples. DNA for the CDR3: TGTGCCAGCAGCGTAGAAGGACTAGCGGGAGGGCAAGTTAGCAATGAGCAGTTCTTC. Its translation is CASSVEGLAGGQVSNEQFF.